The 14 T cell receptor beta chains below were found in one sample sequenced in a study of cytomegalovirus exposure and HLA in healthy donors. PCR used 60 Vbeta primers and 13 Jbeta primers. The assay was immunoSEQ multiplex PCR, and TCRdb's table has in-frame clones only and misses some. The data hold under 45,000 clones, with approximately 80% observed a single time. Sequencing input: PBMCs. These receptors came from a man aged 25-45 years in good health and CMV-seronegative.

The chain links TRBV28 to TRBJ1-2, with 7 bases lining up with TRBD1. From germline, CDR1 is MDHEN and CDR2 SYDVKM. V was clipped by 5 bases and J by 3 bases; unmatched bases: 3. The CDR3 covers 13 residues. CDR3 coding DNA: TGTGCCAGCAGTCGGACAGGCGACTATGGCTACACCTTC. Encoded protein: CASSRTGDYGYTF.

The chain links TRBV19 to TRBJ2-7, with 9 bases that match TRBD1. V lost 5 bases and J lost 4; bases outside the gene matches: 9. The CDR3 totals 15 residues. Germline CDR1 LNHDA, CDR2 SQIVND (reference sequence). The CDR3 reads CASSPLTGGRYEQYF. The CDR3 nucleotides read TGTGCCAGTAGTCCTTTAACAGGGGGCCGTTACGAGCAGTACTTC.

As DNA, the CDR3 is TGTGCCAGCAGCTCTCCTTACCGGGACTACGTCCCCGAGCAGTACTTC. It yields the protein CASSSPYRDYVPEQYF. The chain employs TRBV7-9 and TRBJ2-7; TRBD2 matches 7 bases. V gave up 4 bases and J gave up 6 bases; unmatched junction bases: 15. The CDR3 sequence is 16 residues long. Germline loops: CDR1 SEHNR, CDR2 FQNEAQ (reference sequence).

The CDR3 region is CASSWGSLNYGYTF. For the CDR3, the DNA is TGCGCCAGCAGTTGGGGCAGTCTTAACTATGGCTACACCTTC. The rearrangement joins TRBV5-1 to TRBJ1-2; D perhaps matches TRBD1 (5 bases). The CDR3 contains 14 residues. The germline V and J ends were trimmed by 5 bases and 1 base, with 12 bases remaining between them. The germline V gene has CDR1 SGHRS and CDR2 YFSETQ. Full variable domain (outside the CDR3, taken from reference TRBV5-1 and TRBJ1-2): KAGVTQTPRYLIKTRGQQVTLSCSPISGHRSVSWYQQTPGQGLQFLFEYFSETQRNKGNFPGRFSGRQFSNSRSEMNVSTLELGDSALYLCASSWGSLNYGYTFGSGTRLTVV.

Written as DNA, the CDR3 is TGCAGCGTGGACAGGCCAGCGGGAGGTGGCTACAATGAGCAGTTCTTC. This codes for CSVDRPAGGGYNEQFF. The chain is built from TRBV29-1 and TRBJ2-1; TRBD2 matches at 9 bases. This CDR3 is built from 16 residues. Germline V lookup: CDR1 SQVTM, CDR2 ANQGSEA. V lost 6 bases to trimming and J lost 3 bases; unmatched junction nucleotides: 12.

This clone came up once. The chain carries TRBV7-3 and TRBJ2-5; D call uncertain. The germline V gene has CDR1 SGHTA and CDR2 FQGTGA. Trimming pared 1 base from V and 4 bases from J, leaving 7 bases between. The CDR3 extends over 13 amino acids. This CDR3 reads CASSLNGGETQYF. CDR3 nucleotides: TGTGCCAGCAGCTTAAATGGCGGAGAGACCCAGTACTTC.

This clone was counted a few times. The V and J genes are TRBV5-5 and TRBJ1-3; no reliable D call. With 5 bases removed from V and 0 bases from J, the gap between germline ends came to 9 bases. Germline V CDR1 and CDR2: SGHKS, YYEKEE (reference sequence). This CDR3 contains 14 residues. The CDR3 bases are TGTGCCAGCAGTCTGAGTAGCTCTGGAAACACCATATATTTT. Translation: CASSLSSSGNTIYF.

This chain uses TRBV7-9 with TRBJ2-2, with D perhaps matching TRBD2 (5 bases). The V and J ends lost 3 bases and 5 bases respectively, with 10 bases between them. Germline CDR1 reads SEHNR; CDR2 reads FQNEAQ (reference sequence). The CDR3 has 14 residues. CDR3 bases: TGTGCCAGCAGCTTGTGGGGAGCGACCGGGGAGCTGTTTTTT. Protein product: CASSLWGATGELFF. Looking up the rest from reference TRBV7-9 and TRBJ2-2 gives the full variable domain: DTGVSQNPRHKITKRGQNVTFRCDPISEHNRLYWYRQTLGQGPEFLTYFQNEAQLEKSRLLSDRFSAERPKGSFSTLEIQRTEQGDSAMYLCASSLWGATGELFFGEGSRLTVL.

The chain has TRBV5-8 and TRBJ1-1, with D hard to call. The germline CDR1 and CDR2 sequences are SGHTS and YDEGEE. V lost 4 bases and J lost 10, with 17 bases in between. CDR3 length: 13 residues. CDR3 nucleotides: TGTGCCAGCAGCCGTATTTCGTATGAGGGAGCTTTCTTT. It yields the protein CASSRISYEGAFF.

J is TRBJ2-1 and V is TRBV28; 9 positions match TRBD2. Germline CDR1 MDHEN, CDR2 SYDVKM. The V segment lost 3 bases and the J segment 8 bases; nucleotides outside the gene matches: 5. CDR3 length: 14 amino acids. The chain's CDR3 is CASSLRGGVDEQFF. The CDR3 bases are TGTGCCAGCAGTTTGCGGGGGGGGGTGGATGAGCAGTTCTTC.

This clone was counted a few times. This chain links TRBV10-2 with TRBJ2-6; 9 bases are shared with TRBD1. CDR1 WSHSY and CDR2 SAAADI come from the germline V gene. The V segment lost 5 bases and the J segment 5 bases; nucleotides outside the gene matches: 13. CDR3 length: 18 residues. CDR3 nucleotides: TGCGCCAGCAGTTGGACAGGGGCCGACCCGGGGAGGGCCAACGTCCTGACTTTC. It yields the protein CASSWTGADPGRANVLTF.

In its sample, this clone was seen a few times. The chain has TRBV5-4 and TRBJ2-7, with 9 bases fitting TRBD2. J lost 0 bases, V lost 4 bases, and 5 bases had no gene match. In germline, CDR1 is SGHNT, CDR2 YYREEE (reference sequence). There are 15 residues in the CDR3. The CDR3 DNA reads as TGTGCCAGCAGCCGTAGCGGGAGCAGCTCCTACGAGCAGTACTTC. Its protein is CASSRSGSSSYEQYF. Looking up the rest from reference TRBV5-4 and TRBJ2-7 gives the full variable domain: ETGVTQSPTHLIKTRGQQVTLRCSSQSGHNTVSWYQQALGQGPQFIFQYYREEENGRGNFPPRFSGLQFPNYSSELNVNALELDDSALYLCASSRSGSSSYEQYFGPGTRLTVT.

The chain couples TRBV11-2 to TRBJ2-4; tentatively, D is TRBD2 (5 bases). This CDR3 is built from 16 residues. V was pared by 3 bases and J by 0 bases, with 12 bases between. Germline V CDR1 and CDR2: SGHAT, FQNNGV. CDR3 DNA sequence: TGTGCCAGCAGCTTCCTGACTACTCTAGCCAAAAACATTCAGTACTTC. Translation gives CASSFLTTLAKNIQYF.

This chain connects TRBV6-6 to TRBJ2-7; 8 bases are shared with TRBD1. CDR1 and CDR2 from the germline V gene are MNHNY and SVGAGI (reference sequence). CDR3 length: 15 amino acids. The J segment lost 2 bases and the V segment lost 2 bases, leaving 5 bases of the junction unmatched. Here the CDR3 reads CASSYETGAPYEQYF. CDR3 DNA: TGTGCCAGCAGTTACGAGACAGGGGCACCCTACGAGCAGTACTTC.